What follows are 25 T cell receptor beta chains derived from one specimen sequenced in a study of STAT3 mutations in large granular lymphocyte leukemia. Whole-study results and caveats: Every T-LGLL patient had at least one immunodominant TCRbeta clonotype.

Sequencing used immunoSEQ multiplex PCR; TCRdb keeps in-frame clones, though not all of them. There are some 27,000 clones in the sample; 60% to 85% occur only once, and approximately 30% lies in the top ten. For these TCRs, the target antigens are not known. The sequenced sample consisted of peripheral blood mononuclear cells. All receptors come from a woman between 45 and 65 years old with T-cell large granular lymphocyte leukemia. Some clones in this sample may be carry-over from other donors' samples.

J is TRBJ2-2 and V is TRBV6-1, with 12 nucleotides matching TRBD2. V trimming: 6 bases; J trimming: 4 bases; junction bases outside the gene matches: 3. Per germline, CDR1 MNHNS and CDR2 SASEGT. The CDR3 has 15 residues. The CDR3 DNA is TGTGCCAGCAGGACGACTAGCGGGAGCACCGGGGAGCTGTTTTTT. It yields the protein CASRTTSGSTGELFF.

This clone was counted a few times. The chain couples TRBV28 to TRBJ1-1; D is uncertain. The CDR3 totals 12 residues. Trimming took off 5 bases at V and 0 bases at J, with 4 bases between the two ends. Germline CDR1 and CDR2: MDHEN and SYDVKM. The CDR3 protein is CASSLLNTEAFF. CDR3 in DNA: TGTGCCAGCAGTCTGTTGAACACTGAAGCTTTCTTT.

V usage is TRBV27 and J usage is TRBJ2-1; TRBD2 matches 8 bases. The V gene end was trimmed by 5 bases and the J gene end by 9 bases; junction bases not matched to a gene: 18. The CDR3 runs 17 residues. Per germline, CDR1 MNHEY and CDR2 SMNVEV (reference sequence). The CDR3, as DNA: TGTGCCAGCAGTGCCTTCCTAGCGGGTATTAAAGAGGGTGAGCAGTTCTTC. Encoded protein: CASSAFLAGIKEGEQFF.

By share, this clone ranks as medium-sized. The CDR3 here is CASSQGVQGYEQYF. The CDR3 DNA reads as TGCGCCAGCAGCCAAGGGGTACAGGGCTACGAGCAGTACTTC. The genes are TRBV4-1 and TRBJ2-7; tentatively, D is TRBD1 (6 bases). The CDR3 totals 14 residues. Germline values: CDR1 MGHRA, CDR2 YSYEKL. V dropped 1 base and J dropped 3 bases, with 10 bases sitting between them.

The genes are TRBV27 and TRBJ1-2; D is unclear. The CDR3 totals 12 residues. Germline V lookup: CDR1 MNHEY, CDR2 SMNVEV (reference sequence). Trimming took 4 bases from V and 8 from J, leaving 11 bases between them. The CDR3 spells CASSSGAGGYTF. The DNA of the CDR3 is TGTGCCAGCAGTTCGGGAGCCGGGGGCTACACCTTC.

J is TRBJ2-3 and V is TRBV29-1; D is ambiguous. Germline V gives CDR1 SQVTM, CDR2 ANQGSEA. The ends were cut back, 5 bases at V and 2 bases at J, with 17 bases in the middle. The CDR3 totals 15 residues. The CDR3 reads CSVSDTSSITDTQYF. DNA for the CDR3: TGCAGCGTTTCAGACACCTCTTCTATCACAGATACGCAGTATTTT.

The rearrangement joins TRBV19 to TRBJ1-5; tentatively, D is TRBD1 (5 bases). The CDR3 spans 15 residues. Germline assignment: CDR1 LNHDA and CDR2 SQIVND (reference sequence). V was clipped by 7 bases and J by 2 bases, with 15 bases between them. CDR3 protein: CASTTRVEGNQPQHF. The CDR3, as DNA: TGTGCCAGTACCACCAGGGTCGAGGGCAATCAGCCCCAGCATTTT.

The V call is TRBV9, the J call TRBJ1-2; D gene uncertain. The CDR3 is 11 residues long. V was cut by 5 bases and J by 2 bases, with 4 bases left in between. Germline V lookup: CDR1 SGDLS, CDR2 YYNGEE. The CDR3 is CASSINYGYTF. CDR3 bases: TGTGCCAGCAGTATAAACTATGGCTACACCTTC.

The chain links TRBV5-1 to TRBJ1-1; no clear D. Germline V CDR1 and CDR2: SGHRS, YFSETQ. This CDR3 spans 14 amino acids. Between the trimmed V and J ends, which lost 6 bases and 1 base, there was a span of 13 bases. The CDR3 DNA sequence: TGCGCCAGCACCCCCGGCCGCAAGAACACTGAAGCTTTCTTT. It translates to CASTPGRKNTEAFF.

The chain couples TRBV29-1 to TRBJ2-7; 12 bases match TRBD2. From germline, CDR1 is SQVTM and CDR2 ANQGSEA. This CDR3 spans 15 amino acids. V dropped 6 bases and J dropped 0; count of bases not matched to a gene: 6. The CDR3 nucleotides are TGCAGCGTCGCCCTAGCGGGAGGGGGCTCCTACGAGCAGTACTTC. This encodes CSVALAGGGSYEQYF.

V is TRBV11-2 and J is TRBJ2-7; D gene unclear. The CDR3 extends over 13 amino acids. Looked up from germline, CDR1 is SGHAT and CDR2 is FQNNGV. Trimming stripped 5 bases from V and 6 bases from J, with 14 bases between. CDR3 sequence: CASSPPGYSEQYF. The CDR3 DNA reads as TGTGCCAGCAGCCCCCCCGGCTACAGCGAGCAGTACTTC.

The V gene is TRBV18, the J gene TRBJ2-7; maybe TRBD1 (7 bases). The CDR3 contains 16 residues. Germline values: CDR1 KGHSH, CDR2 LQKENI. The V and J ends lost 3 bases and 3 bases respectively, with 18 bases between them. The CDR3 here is CASSPQGGGIVYEQYF. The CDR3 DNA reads TGTGCCAGCTCACCGCAGGGGGGAGGAATAGTCTACGAGCAGTACTTC.

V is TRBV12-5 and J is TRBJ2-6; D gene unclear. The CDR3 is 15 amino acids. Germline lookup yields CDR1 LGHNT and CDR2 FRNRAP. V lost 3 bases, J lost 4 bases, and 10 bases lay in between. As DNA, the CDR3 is TGTGCTAGTGGTTTTGAGGTTCGCGGGGCCAACGTCCTGACTTTC. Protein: CASGFEVRGANVLTF.

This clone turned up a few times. CDR3 coding DNA: TGTGCCAGCTCAGGATTGCATCGGGGCTACACCTTC. Encoded protein: CASSGLHRGYTF. V and J are TRBV7-9 and TRBJ1-2; no reliable D call. V lost 8 bases and J 8 bases, leaving 15 bases between the germline ends. From germline, CDR1 is SEHNR and CDR2 FQNEAQ (reference sequence). The CDR3 is made up of 12 amino acids. The full variable domain, with the rest looked up from reference TRBV7-9 and TRBJ1-2, is DTGVSQNPRHKITKRGQNVTFRCDPISEHNRLYWYRQTLGQGPEFLTYFQNEAQLEKSRLLSDRFSAERPKGSFSTLEIQRTEQGDSAMYLCASSGLHRGYTFGSGTRLTVV.

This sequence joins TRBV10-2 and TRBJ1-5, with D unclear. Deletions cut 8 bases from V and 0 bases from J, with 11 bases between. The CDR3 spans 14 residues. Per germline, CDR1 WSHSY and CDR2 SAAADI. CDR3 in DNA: TGCGCCAGCGACGACCATAATAGCAATCAGCCCCAGCATTTT. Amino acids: CASDDHNSNQPQHF.

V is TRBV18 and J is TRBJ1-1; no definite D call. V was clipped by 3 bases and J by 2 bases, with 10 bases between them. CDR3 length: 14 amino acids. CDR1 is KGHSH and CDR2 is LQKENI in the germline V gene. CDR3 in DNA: TGTGCCAGCTCACCGAGTGTCCGAAACACTGAAGCTTTCTTT. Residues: CASSPSVRNTEAFF.

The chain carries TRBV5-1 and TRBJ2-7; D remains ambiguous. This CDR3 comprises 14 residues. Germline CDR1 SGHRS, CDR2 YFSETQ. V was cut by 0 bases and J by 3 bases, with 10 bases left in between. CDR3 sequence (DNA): TGCGCCAGCAGCTTGGGGGCCGGAAACTACGAGCAGTACTTC. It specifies CASSLGAGNYEQYF.

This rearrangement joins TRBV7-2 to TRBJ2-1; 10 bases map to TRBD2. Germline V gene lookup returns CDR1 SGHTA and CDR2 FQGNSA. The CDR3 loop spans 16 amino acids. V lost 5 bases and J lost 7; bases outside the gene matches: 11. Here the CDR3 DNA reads TGTGCCAGCAGCCCGGGGGGAGCTAGCGGGAGTAATGAGCAGTTCTTC. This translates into CASSPGGASGSNEQFF.

The CDR3 DNA follows: TGTGCCAGCAGCTCTAGCGGAGTCCCGCAAGATACGCAGTATTTT. Its protein product is CASSSSGVPQDTQYF. The V call is TRBV7-2, the J call TRBJ2-3; 7 bases fit TRBD2. The CDR3 is made up of 15 amino acids. J was trimmed by 5 bases and V by 4 bases; bases with no gene match: 9. Germline V gene lookup returns CDR1 SGHTA and CDR2 FQGNSA.

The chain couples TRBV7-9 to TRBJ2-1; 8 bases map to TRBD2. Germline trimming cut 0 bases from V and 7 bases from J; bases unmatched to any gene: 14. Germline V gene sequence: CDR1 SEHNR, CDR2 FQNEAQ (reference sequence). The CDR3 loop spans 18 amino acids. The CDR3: CASSLAGGAGASGNEQFF. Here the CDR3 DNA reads TGTGCCAGCAGCTTAGCGGGGGGAGCGGGAGCTTCCGGGAATGAGCAGTTCTTC.

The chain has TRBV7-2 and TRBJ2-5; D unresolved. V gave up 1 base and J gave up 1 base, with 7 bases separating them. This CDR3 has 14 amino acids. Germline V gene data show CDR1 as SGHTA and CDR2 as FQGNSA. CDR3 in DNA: TGTGCCAGCAGCTTAGGTGGCAGCCAAGAGACCCAGTACTTC. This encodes CASSLGGSQETQYF.

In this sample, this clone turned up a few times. In DNA, the CDR3 is TGTGCCAGCGGGTCTTGGGACACTGAAGCTTTCTTT. Translating gives CASGSWDTEAFF. V is TRBV6-5 and J is TRBJ1-1; D is ambiguous. The germline V gene encodes CDR1 MNHEY and CDR2 SVGAGI. This CDR3 has 12 residues. V was clipped by 8 bases and J by 3 bases, with 10 bases between them.

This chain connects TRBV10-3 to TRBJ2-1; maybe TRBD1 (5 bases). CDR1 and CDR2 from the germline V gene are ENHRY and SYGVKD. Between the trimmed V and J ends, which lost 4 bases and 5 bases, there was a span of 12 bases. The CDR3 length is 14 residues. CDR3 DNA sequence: TGTGCCATCAGTGGACAGAGTGTCAACAATGAGCAGTTCTTC. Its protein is CAISGQSVNNEQFF.

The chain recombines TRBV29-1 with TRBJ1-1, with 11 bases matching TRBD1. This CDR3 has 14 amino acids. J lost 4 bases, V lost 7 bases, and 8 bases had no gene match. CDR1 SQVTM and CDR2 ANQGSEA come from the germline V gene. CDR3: CSALGGTGGTEAFF. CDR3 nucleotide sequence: TGCAGCGCCTTGGGGGGGACAGGGGGCACTGAAGCTTTCTTT.

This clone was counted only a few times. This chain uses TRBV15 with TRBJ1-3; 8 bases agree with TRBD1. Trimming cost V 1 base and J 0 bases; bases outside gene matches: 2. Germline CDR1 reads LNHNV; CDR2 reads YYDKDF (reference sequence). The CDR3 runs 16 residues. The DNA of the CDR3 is TGTGCCACCAGCAGAGGACAGGGGAGCTCTGGAAACACCATATATTTT. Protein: CATSRGQGSSGNTIYF.